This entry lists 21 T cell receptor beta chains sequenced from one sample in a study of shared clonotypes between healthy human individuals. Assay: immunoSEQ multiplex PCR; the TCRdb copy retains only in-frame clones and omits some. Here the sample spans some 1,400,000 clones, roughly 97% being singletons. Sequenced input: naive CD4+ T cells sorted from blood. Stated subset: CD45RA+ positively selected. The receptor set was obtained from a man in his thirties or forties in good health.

The CDR3 nucleotides read TGTGCCAGCAGCTTGCCCGGAGGGGAGACCCAGTACTTC. It codes for CASSLPGGETQYF. The chain has TRBV7-8 and TRBJ2-5, with D perhaps matching TRBD2 (6 bases). From germline, CDR1 is SGHVS and CDR2 FQNEAQ. The V end was cut by 3 bases, the J end by 5 bases, with 10 bases between. The CDR3 has 13 amino acids.

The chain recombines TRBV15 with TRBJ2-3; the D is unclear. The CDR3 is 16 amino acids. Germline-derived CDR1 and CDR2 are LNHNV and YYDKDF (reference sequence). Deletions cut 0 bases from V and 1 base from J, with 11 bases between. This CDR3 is CATSRDQVVGTDTQYF. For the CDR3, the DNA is TGTGCCACCAGCAGAGATCAAGTAGTTGGCACAGATACGCAGTATTTT.

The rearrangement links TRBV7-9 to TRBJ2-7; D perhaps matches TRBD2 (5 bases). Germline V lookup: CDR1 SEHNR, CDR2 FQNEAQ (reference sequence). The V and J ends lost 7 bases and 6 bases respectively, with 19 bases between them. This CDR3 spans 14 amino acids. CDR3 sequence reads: CASTERRPGSEQYF. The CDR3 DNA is TGTGCCAGCACGGAGAGGAGGCCGGGGTCCGAGCAGTACTTC.

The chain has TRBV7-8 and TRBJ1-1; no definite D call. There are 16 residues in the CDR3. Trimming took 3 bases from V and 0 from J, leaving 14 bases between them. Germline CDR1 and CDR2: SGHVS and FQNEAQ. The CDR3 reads CASSFRRTAMNTEAFF. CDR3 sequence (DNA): TGTGCCAGCAGCTTTCGGAGGACGGCCATGAACACTGAAGCTTTCTTT.

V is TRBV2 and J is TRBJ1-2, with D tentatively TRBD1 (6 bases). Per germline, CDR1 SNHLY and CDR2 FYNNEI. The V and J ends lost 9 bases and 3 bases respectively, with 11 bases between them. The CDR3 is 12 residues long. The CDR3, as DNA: TGTGCCAGACAGGGAGTAGACTATGGCTACACCTTC. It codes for CARQGVDYGYTF.

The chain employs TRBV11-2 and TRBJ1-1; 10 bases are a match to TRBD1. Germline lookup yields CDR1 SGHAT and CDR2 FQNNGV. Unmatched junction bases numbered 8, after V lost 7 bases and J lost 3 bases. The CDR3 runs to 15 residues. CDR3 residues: CASTRTGTGDTEAFF. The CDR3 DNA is TGTGCCAGCACCCGAACCGGGACAGGGGACACTGAAGCTTTCTTT.

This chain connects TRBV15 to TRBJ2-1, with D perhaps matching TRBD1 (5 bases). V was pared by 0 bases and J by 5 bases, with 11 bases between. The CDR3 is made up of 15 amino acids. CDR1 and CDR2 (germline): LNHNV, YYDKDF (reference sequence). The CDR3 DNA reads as TGTGCCACCAGCAGAGATCCGACAGCAGACAATGAGCAGTTCTTC. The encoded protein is CATSRDPTADNEQFF.

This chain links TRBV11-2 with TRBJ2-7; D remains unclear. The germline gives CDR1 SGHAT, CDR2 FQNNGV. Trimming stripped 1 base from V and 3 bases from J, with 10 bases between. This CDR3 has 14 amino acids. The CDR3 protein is CASSLALQDYEQYF. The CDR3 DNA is TGTGCCAGCAGCTTAGCGCTCCAGGACTACGAGCAGTACTTC.

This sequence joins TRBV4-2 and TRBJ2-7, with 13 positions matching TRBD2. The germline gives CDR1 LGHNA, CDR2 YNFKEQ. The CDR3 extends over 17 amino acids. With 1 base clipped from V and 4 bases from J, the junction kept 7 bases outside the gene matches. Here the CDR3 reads CASSQVTGTSGTYEQYF. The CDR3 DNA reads TGTGCCAGCAGCCAAGTTACCGGGACTAGCGGGACGTACGAGCAGTACTTC.

DNA of the CDR3: TGTGCCAGCAGTTTGAGCGGGACACGGACTGGCTACACCTTC. Residues: CASSLSGTRTGYTF. The chain combines TRBV28 with TRBJ1-2; a possible D gene is TRBD1 (6 bases). V was shortened by 3 bases and J by 7 bases, with 15 bases between the two germline ends. CDR1 is MDHEN, CDR2 SYDVKM, per germline. The CDR3 consists of 14 residues.

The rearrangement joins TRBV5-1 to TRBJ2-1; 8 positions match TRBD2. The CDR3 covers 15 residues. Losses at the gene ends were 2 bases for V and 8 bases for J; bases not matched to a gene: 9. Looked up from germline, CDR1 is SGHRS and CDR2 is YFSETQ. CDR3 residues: CASSLSGGIIDEQFF. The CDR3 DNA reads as TGCGCCAGCAGCTTATCGGGAGGGATCATCGATGAGCAGTTCTTC.

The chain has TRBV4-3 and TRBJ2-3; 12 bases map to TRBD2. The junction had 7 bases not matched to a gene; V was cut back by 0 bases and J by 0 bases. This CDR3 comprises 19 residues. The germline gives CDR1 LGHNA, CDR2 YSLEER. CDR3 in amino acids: CASSQDQLAGGTSTDTQYF. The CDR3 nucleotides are TGCGCCAGCAGCCAAGATCAACTAGCGGGAGGTACCAGCACAGATACGCAGTATTTT.

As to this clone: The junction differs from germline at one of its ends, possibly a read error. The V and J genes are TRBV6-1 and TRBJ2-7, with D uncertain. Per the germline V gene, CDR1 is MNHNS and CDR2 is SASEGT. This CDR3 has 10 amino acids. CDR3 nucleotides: TGTGCCAGCAGTCCCCCACTTTACAACTTC. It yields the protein CASSPPLYNF.

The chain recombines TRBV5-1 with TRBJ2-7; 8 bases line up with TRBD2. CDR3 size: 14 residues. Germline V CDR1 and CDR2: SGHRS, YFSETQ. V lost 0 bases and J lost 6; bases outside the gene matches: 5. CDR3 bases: TGCGCCAGCAGCTTGGGGCTAGCGGGTAGCGAGCAGTACTTC. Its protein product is CASSLGLAGSEQYF.

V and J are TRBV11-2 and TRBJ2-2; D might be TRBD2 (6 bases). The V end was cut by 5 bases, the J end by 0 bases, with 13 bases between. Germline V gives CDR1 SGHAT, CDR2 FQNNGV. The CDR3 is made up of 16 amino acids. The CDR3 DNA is TGTGCCAGCAGCCCCTGGGGACTGTCGAACACCGGGGAGCTGTTTTTT. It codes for CASSPWGLSNTGELFF. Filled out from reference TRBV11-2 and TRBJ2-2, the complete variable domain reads EAGVAQSPRYKIIEKRQSVAFWCNPISGHATLYWYQQILGQGPKLLIQFQNNGVVDDSQLPKDRFSAERLKGVDSTLKIQPAKLEDSAVYLCASSPWGLSNTGELFFGEGSRLTVL.

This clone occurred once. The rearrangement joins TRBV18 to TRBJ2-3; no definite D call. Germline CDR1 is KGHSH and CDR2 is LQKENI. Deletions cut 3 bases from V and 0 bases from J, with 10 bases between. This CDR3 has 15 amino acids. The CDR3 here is CASSPLALSTDTQYF. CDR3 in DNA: TGTGCCAGCTCACCCTTAGCCCTCAGCACAGATACGCAGTATTTT.

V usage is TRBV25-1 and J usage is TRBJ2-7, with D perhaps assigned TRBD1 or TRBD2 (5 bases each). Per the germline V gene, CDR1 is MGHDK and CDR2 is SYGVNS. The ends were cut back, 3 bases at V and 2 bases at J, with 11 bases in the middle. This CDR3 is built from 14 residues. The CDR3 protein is CASSDGGLTYEQYF. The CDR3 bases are TGTGCCAGCAGTGATGGGGGTTTGACCTACGAGCAGTACTTC.

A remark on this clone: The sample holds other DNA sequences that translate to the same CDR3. This CDR3 reads CASSSPGGDLRSEAFF. The CDR3 DNA reads as TGTGCCAGCAGCTCCCCGGGGGGGGACCTTAGGTCTGAAGCTTTCTTT. The chain joins TRBV7-9 to TRBJ1-1; possibly TRBD1 for D (5 bases). This CDR3 has 16 amino acids. Germline-derived CDR1 and CDR2 are SEHNR and FQNEAQ (reference sequence). Trimming took 4 bases from V and 6 from J, leaving 21 bases between them.

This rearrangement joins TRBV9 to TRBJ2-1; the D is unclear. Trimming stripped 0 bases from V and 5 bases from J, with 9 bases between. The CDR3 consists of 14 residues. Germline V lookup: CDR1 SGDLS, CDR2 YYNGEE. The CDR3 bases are TGTGCCAGCAGCGTAGTTCCGCAGGACAATGAGCAGTTCTTC. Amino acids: CASSVVPQDNEQFF.

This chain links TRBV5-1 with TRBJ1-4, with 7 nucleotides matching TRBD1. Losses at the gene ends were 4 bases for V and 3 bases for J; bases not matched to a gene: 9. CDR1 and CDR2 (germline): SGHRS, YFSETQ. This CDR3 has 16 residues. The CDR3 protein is CASSLGQARPNEKLFF. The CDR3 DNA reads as TGCGCCAGCAGCCTTGGACAGGCACGGCCTAATGAAAAACTGTTTTTT.

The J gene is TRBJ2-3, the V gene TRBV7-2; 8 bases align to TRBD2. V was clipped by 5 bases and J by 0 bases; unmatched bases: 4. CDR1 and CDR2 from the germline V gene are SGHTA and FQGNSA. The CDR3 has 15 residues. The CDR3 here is CASSPSSGSTDTQYF. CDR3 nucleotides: TGTGCCAGCAGCCCTTCTAGCGGGAGCACAGATACGCAGTATTTT.